This TCR beta chain comes out of a study of tumor-infiltrating lymphocytes in primary liver carcinoma. Whole-study results and caveats: The top-250-clone fraction was significantly higher in tumors than in blood (p = 0.039).

TCR beta cDNA was reverse-transcribed from about 500 ng of total RNA. The reaction used a constant-region primer and ProtoScript II reverse transcriptase. Slightly modified ARM-PCR with three nested multiplex PCR rounds yielded TCR beta libraries. Rounds one and two of PCR, each of about 10 cycles, were primed with TRBV1-TRBV30 forward primers and a C-beta reverse primer. TCRdb called the multiplex PCR reads again in MiXCR, with one record for every CDR3 protein. The table has around 88,000 distinct CDR3 sequences, less than 75% seen once. Each 20-30 mg portion of unsorted bulk tissue served as the source for co-extraction of RNA and DNA. The CDR3 sequence is 16 residues long. Trimming removed 4 bases at V and 2 bases at J, with 17 bases between. CDR1 is MDHEN, CDR2 SYDVKM, per germline. Note on this clonotype: Antigen: not known.

Sequencing was done on a sample of tumor-adjacent normal liver tissue. This sequence joins TRBV28 and TRBJ2-5; D tentatively reads TRBD1 or TRBD2 (5 bases each). The TCR originated in a man aged 35 to 55 with primary liver carcinoma and hepatitis B virus infection. This CDR3 reads CASSSPSGSVQETQYF. The CDR3 DNA is TGTGCCAGCAGTTCCCCCTCAGGGAGCGTTCAAGAGACCCAGTACTTC.